The source of this TCR beta chain is a study of early T cells in non-severe SARS-CoV-2 infection. Overall study context: Chains stayed unpaired after sequencing of bulk RNA from unsorted whole blood.

This CDR3 contains 16 residues. Germline assignment: CDR1 MDHEN and CDR2 SYDVKM. V shed 6 bases, J shed 1 base, and the junction held 4 bases outside the gene matches. Individual cDNA molecules received unique molecular identifiers during library preparation. TCRdb analysed the 5' RACE reads with MiXCR anew, one entry per CDR3 protein. The data show 66,000 or so distinct CDR3 sequences, with approximately 13% seen just once and roughly 8.7% held by the top ten. The clonotype comes from an adult who was a healthcare worker with PCR-confirmed SARS-CoV-2 infection or an uninfected control (not recorded which). What was sequenced was whole blood. V usage is TRBV28 and J usage is TRBJ2-6; 9 nucleotides agree with TRBD1. The CDR3 reads CASRGQGSSGANVLTF. The CDR3 DNA sequence: TGTGCCAGCAGGGGACAGGGATCATCTGGGGCCAACGTCCTGACTTTC.